Shown below are 16 T cell receptor beta chains from a single sample sequenced in a study of T cells in Graves' hyperthyroidism and ophthalmopathy. Regions amplified from RNA transcripts were the TCR beta CDR3 regions. The study used the HTBI primer set for a first-round RT-PCR of the TCR CDR3. One entry per CDR3 protein results from TCRdb running MiXCR on the multiplex PCR reads. The repertoire consists of around 340,000 distinct CDR3 sequences, with around 20% occurring once and the leading ten covering about 50%. The specimen was blood. Every receptor here comes from a woman between 50 and 59 years old with Graves' hyperthyroidism.

The chain employs TRBV12-5 and TRBJ2-1, with 8 bases fitting TRBD2. Germline lookup yields CDR1 LGHNT and CDR2 FRNRAP. CDR3 length equals 14 residues. The junction had 4 bases not matched to a gene; V was cut back by 5 bases and J by 4 bases. The CDR3 DNA sequence: TGTGCTAGTGGTGCGACTAGCGCGTACAATGAGCAGTTCTTC. Its translation: CASGATSAYNEQFF.

This clonotype was found many times. The V call is TRBV29-1, the J call TRBJ2-1, with D tentatively TRBD1 or TRBD2 (5 bases each). The CDR3 spans 11 residues. V gave up 7 bases and J gave up 12 bases, with 16 bases separating them. The germline V gene encodes CDR1 SQVTM and CDR2 ANQGSEA. CDR3 region: CSAGLGRGQFF. DNA for the CDR3: TGCAGCGCCGGACTGGGAAGGGGGCAGTTCTTC.

This clonotype was seen at least ten times. The chain links TRBV3-1 to TRBJ1-3; D remains ambiguous. V gave up 4 bases and J gave up 6 bases, with 4 bases separating them. The CDR3 spans 11 residues. The germline V gene encodes CDR1 LGHDT and CDR2 YNNKEL (reference sequence). The CDR3 here is CASSRPNTIYF. The CDR3, as DNA: TGTGCCAGCAGCCGACCAAACACCATATATTTT.

There are many counts of this clonotype. V is TRBV3-1 and J is TRBJ1-5; a possible D gene is TRBD1 (5 bases). V lost 2 bases to trimming and J lost 3 bases, with 8 bases between them. The CDR3 contains 14 residues. Germline values: CDR1 LGHDT, CDR2 YNNKEL (reference sequence). The CDR3: CASSQTTDNQPQHF. CDR3 DNA: TGTGCCAGCAGCCAAACGACAGACAATCAGCCCCAGCATTTT. Full variable domain (outside the CDR3, taken from reference TRBV3-1 and TRBJ1-5): DTAVSQTPKYLVTQMGNDKSIKCEQNLGHDTMYWYKQDSKKFLKIMFSYNNKELIINETVPNRFSPKSPDKAHLNLHINSLELGDSAVYFCASSQTTDNQPQHFGDGTRLSIL.

This clonotype was counted ten times or more. The rearrangement links TRBV3-1 to TRBJ1-1; D unresolved. The germline V and J ends were trimmed by 1 base and 2 bases, with 5 bases remaining between them. Germline V lookup: CDR1 LGHDT, CDR2 YNNKEL (reference sequence). This CDR3 spans 13 amino acids. The CDR3 DNA follows: TGTGCCAGCAGCCAAGGACCCAACACTGAAGCTTTCTTT. Its translation: CASSQGPNTEAFF. Complete variable domain (other parts from reference TRBV3-1 and TRBJ1-1): DTAVSQTPKYLVTQMGNDKSIKCEQNLGHDTMYWYKQDSKKFLKIMFSYNNKELIINETVPNRFSPKSPDKAHLNLHINSLELGDSAVYFCASSQGPNTEAFFGQGTRLTVV.

The chain joins TRBV6-1 to TRBJ1-2, with TRBD1 matching 10 bases. The germline CDR1 and CDR2 sequences are MNHNS and SASEGT. V lost 11 bases and J lost 5; bases outside the gene matches: 8. The CDR3 runs to 13 residues. The CDR3 loop is CAVRQGAWYGYTF. The CDR3 DNA reads as TGTGCCGTAAGACAGGGGGCATGGTATGGCTACACCTTC.

This clonotype has only a few counts. V usage is TRBV4-1 and J usage is TRBJ2-3; 9 nucleotides line up with TRBD1. V dropped 1 base and J dropped 0; count of bases not matched to a gene: 2. This CDR3 has 16 amino acids. Germline V gene data show CDR1 as MGHRA and CDR2 as YSYEKL. The CDR3, as DNA: TGCGCCAGCAGCCAAGCCGGGACAGGGAGCACAGATACGCAGTATTTT. Translating it yields CASSQAGTGSTDTQYF.

In this sample, this clonotype turned up many times. This chain uses TRBV28 with TRBJ2-7, with D perhaps matching TRBD1 (6 bases). V lost 11 bases, J lost 6 bases, and 14 bases lay in between. The germline V gene encodes CDR1 MDHEN and CDR2 SYDVKM. The CDR3 is 11 amino acids. CDR3 protein: CASRQGREQYF. As DNA, the CDR3 is TGTGCCTCCCGGCAGGGGCGCGAGCAGTACTTC.

The chain employs TRBV3-1 and TRBJ1-6; 10 bases map to TRBD1. The CDR3 loop spans 15 amino acids. CDR1 and CDR2 from the germline V gene are LGHDT and YNNKEL (reference sequence). V lost 5 bases, J lost 11 bases, and 9 bases stayed unmatched. The CDR3 DNA follows: TGTGCCAGCAGCATCACGACAGGGGGCGTACCACCCCTCCACTTT. Translation gives CASSITTGGVPPLHF. Based on the CDR3 plus reference TRBV3-1 and TRBJ1-6, the full variable domain is DTAVSQTPKYLVTQMGNDKSIKCEQNLGHDTMYWYKQDSKKFLKIMFSYNNKELIINETVPNRFSPKSPDKAHLNLHINSLELGDSAVYFCASSITTGGVPPLHFGNGTRLTVT.

The chain joins TRBV20-1 to TRBJ2-3; 14 positions match TRBD2. This CDR3 has 17 amino acids. Germline V CDR1 and CDR2: DFQATT, SNEGSKA (reference sequence). Unmatched junction bases numbered 12, after V lost 6 bases and J lost 4 bases. CDR3 coding DNA: TGCAGTGCCATCGACGCGGGGACTAGCGGGAGATCAGATACGCAGTATTTT. It translates to CSAIDAGTSGRSDTQYF.

The J gene is TRBJ2-3, the V gene TRBV20-1; a possible D gene is TRBD1 (5 bases). This CDR3 region has 15 residues. The V gene lost 2 bases and the J gene lost 1 base, with 13 bases spanning the gap. Per the germline V gene, CDR1 is DFQATT and CDR2 is SNEGSKA (reference sequence). The CDR3 sequence: CSARPTGAGTDTQYF. Written as DNA, the CDR3 is TGCAGTGCTAGACCAACAGGCGCTGGCACAGATACGCAGTATTTT.

The gene calls are TRBV20-1 and TRBJ1-3; D unresolved. The germline CDR1 and CDR2 sequences are DFQATT and SNEGSKA (reference sequence). The CDR3 has 14 residues. The V and J ends lost 3 bases and 6 bases respectively, with 15 bases between them. Written as DNA, the CDR3 is TGCAGTGCTAGTCTGCCTCACCGGGAAAACACCATATATTTT. Protein: CSASLPHRENTIYF.

This clonotype has a count of ten or more. This rearrangement joins TRBV6-1 to TRBJ2-7; no clear D. Germline CDR1 reads MNHNS; CDR2 reads SASEGT. Trimming took off 3 bases at V and 6 bases at J, with 9 bases between the two ends. The CDR3 spans 12 residues. The CDR3 DNA follows: TGTGCCAGCAGTGAGCGAAGGTTCGAGCAGTACTTC. Amino acids: CASSERRFEQYF.

This clonotype has more than one count but fewer than ten. The chain employs TRBV3-1 and TRBJ2-3; the match to TRBD2 covers 11 bases. V lost 0 bases to trimming and J lost 3 bases; unmatched junction nucleotides: 8. Germline CDR1 reads LGHDT; CDR2 reads YNNKEL (reference sequence). The CDR3 spans 18 residues. In DNA, the CDR3 is TGTGCCAGCAGCCAAGAGGGGACTAGCGGAGAACATACAGATACGCAGTATTTT. It encodes CASSQEGTSGEHTDTQYF.

The chain has TRBV18 and TRBJ1-5; TRBD1 matches at 8 bases. Germline-derived CDR1 and CDR2 are KGHSH and LQKENI. V lost 0 bases and J lost 4; bases outside the gene matches: 8. This CDR3 comprises 17 residues. The CDR3 DNA reads as TGTGCCAGCTCACCACCGAATTGGCAGGGGGCGAATCAGCCCCAGCATTTT. Encoded protein: CASSPPNWQGANQPQHF.

The chain carries TRBV11-1 and TRBJ2-1, with D possibly TRBD2 on 6 matching bases. CDR1 SGHAT and CDR2 FQDESV come from the germline V gene (reference sequence). The germline V and J ends were trimmed by 4 bases and 2 bases, with 12 bases remaining between them. The CDR3 is 15 residues long. CDR3 in amino acids: CASSSRRDPYNEQFF. DNA for the CDR3: TGTGCCAGCAGCTCGCGGAGGGACCCCTACAATGAGCAGTTCTTC.